The entry below gives a single TCR beta chain sequence along with its context. The antigen is not known. This sample was taken from a study of TIL therapy for anti-PD-1-resistant metastatic lung cancer. Study observations and caveats: Patients were highly selected, enriched for treatment-naive, never-smoker and oncogene-addicted cases.

The libraries were made with immunoSEQ v3. Libraries were prepared by immunoSEQ multiplex PCR; TCRdb keeps only in-frame clonotypes and omits some of them. The profile shows 45,000 to 60,000 clones, 60% to 85% of them singletons. Trimming took 5 bases from V and 6 from J, leaving 8 bases between them. The CDR3 runs to 11 residues. Germline-derived CDR1 and CDR2 are SGHRS and YFSETQ. Time point meaning: pre-treatment sample, taken before nivolumab and TIL therapy. The tumor samples were excised metastases, mostly pleural nodules or supraclavicular lymph nodes. Sample: tumor tissue, taken at baseline. The chain employs TRBV5-1 and TRBJ1-2, with unresolved D. The TCR was taken from a person between 25 and 80 years old with non-small cell lung cancer. The CDR3 nucleotides are TGCGCCAGCAGAGAGGTCCATGGCTACACCTTC. This sequence encodes CASREVHGYTF.